Each of the 20 T cell receptor beta chains below was sequenced from the same sample in a study of long-term antiretroviral therapy in people with HIV. The immunoSEQ assay was v3.0, run at survey level. Clones were sequenced by immunoSEQ multiplex PCR, and TCRdb holds only the in-frame ones, with some missing. Of roughly 40,000 clones listed, more than 80% are singletons. Specimen: unsorted PBMCs, collected 3.1 years after starting antiretroviral therapy. The receptor set was obtained from a woman aged 45-60 years with HIV.

Written as DNA, the CDR3 is TGTGCCAGCAGCGTAGCTACCCAGGGTCGTTCCGGAAACACCATATATTTT. It is translated as CASSVATQGRSGNTIYF. The rearrangement links TRBV9 to TRBJ1-3; tentative D call: TRBD1 (5 bases). V was trimmed by 0 bases and J by 4 bases, leaving 17 bases between them. Germline CDR1 SGDLS, CDR2 YYNGEE. This CDR3 has 17 amino acids.

The chain is built from TRBV27 and TRBJ1-6; TRBD1 is a possible D gene (5 bases). This CDR3 has 17 residues. Germline CDR1 reads MNHEY; CDR2 reads SMNVEV (reference sequence). V lost 6 bases and J lost 0, with 15 bases in between. CDR3 sequence reads: CASRPGGGSSYNSPLHF. CDR3 nucleotides: TGTGCCAGCAGACCCGGGGGGGGGAGCTCCTATAATTCACCCCTCCACTTT.

This sequence joins TRBV4-2 and TRBJ2-5; 9 bases line up with TRBD1. V lost 1 base to trimming and J lost 7 bases; unmatched junction nucleotides: 7. Germline V gene sequence: CDR1 LGHNA, CDR2 YNFKEQ. The CDR3 totals 15 residues. The CDR3 nucleotides read TGTGCCAGCAGCCAAGGGCCGGACAGGGGAGGGACCCAGTACTTC. Encoded protein: CASSQGPDRGGTQYF.

The V and J genes are TRBV7-9 and TRBJ2-7, with TRBD1 matching over 9 bases. Per germline, CDR1 SEHNR and CDR2 FQNEAQ (reference sequence). This CDR3 is 15 amino acids long. V lost 6 bases to trimming and J lost 6 bases; unmatched junction nucleotides: 12. The CDR3 reads CASRGYQQGAVEQYF. CDR3 DNA: TGTGCCAGCAGAGGGTACCAACAGGGGGCCGTCGAGCAGTACTTC. The full variable domain, rest sourced from reference TRBV7-9 and TRBJ2-7, is DTGVSQNPRHKITKRGQNVTFRCDPISEHNRLYWYRQTLGQGPEFLTYFQNEAQLEKSRLLSDRFSAERPKGSFSTLEIQRTEQGDSAMYLCASRGYQQGAVEQYFGPGTRLTVT.

The CDR3 DNA is TGTGCCAGCACTATTAGCGGGGTCGGCTATGGCTACACCTTC. Translated: CASTISGVGYGYTF. The chain employs TRBV9 and TRBJ1-2; D gene ambiguous. V lost 6 bases and J 4 bases, leaving 16 bases between the germline ends. The CDR3 runs 14 residues. Germline V lookup: CDR1 SGDLS, CDR2 YYNGEE.

The J gene is TRBJ2-2, the V gene TRBV4-1; D perhaps matches TRBD1 (6 bases). The CDR3 runs 17 residues. V was cut by 3 bases and J by 1 base, with 15 bases left in between. CDR1 is MGHRA, CDR2 YSYEKL, per germline. CDR3 in amino acids: CASSHLSKGENTGELFF. CDR3 DNA: TGCGCCAGCAGCCATCTTTCTAAGGGGGAGAACACCGGGGAGCTGTTTTTT.

J is TRBJ1-1 and V is TRBV6-5; TRBD1 agrees at 7 bases. Trimming took 3 bases from V and 4 from J; bases not matched to a gene: 8. The CDR3 consists of 15 residues. Per germline, CDR1 MNHEY and CDR2 SVGAGI. The CDR3 nucleotides read TGTGCCAGCAGTTATTCCCGGACAGGCGGCACTGAAGCTTTCTTT. Translated, it gives CASSYSRTGGTEAFF.

This clone was seen only once. The chain recombines TRBV19 with TRBJ1-5; D is uncertain. The CDR3 is 12 residues long. Between the trimmed V and J ends, which lost 9 bases and 5 bases, there was a span of 11 bases. Germline-derived CDR1 and CDR2 are LNHDA and SQIVND (reference sequence). The CDR3 sequence is CASNIFDQPQHF. The CDR3 DNA follows: TGTGCCAGCAATATATTTGATCAGCCCCAGCATTTT.

V is TRBV2 and J is TRBJ2-2; TRBD1 matches 8 bases. This CDR3 comprises 15 residues. With 5 bases clipped from V and 6 bases from J, the junction kept 8 bases outside the gene matches. CDR1 is SNHLY and CDR2 is FYNNEI in the germline V gene. In DNA, the CDR3 is TGTGCCAGCAGTTACAGGACAGGGAAGCCCGGGGAGCTGTTTTTT. It codes for CASSYRTGKPGELFF.

The rearrangement joins TRBV7-3 to TRBJ2-3, with 7 nucleotides matching TRBD2. V was clipped by 5 bases and J by 0 bases; unmatched bases: 2. Germline loops: CDR1 SGHTA, CDR2 FQGTGA. This CDR3 comprises 14 residues. CDR3: CASSKRGSTDTQYF. CDR3 sequence (DNA): TGTGCCAGCAGCAAGCGGGGTAGCACAGATACGCAGTATTTT.

The V gene is TRBV9, the J gene TRBJ1-1; 8 bases match TRBD1. The CDR3 has 14 residues. V lost 4 bases and J lost 6; bases outside the gene matches: 8. Germline CDR1 is SGDLS and CDR2 is YYNGEE. CDR3 DNA sequence: TGTGCCAGCAGCTTGATCAAGACAGGGGCTGAAGCTTTCTTT. This codes for CASSLIKTGAEAFF.

The chain combines TRBV5-6 with TRBJ1-4; D may be TRBD1 (6 bases). This CDR3 has 15 amino acids. With 2 bases removed from V and 5 bases from J, the gap between germline ends came to 13 bases. Germline V gene data show CDR1 as SGHDT and CDR2 as YYEEEE. In DNA form, the CDR3 reads TGTGCCAGCAGCTTTCAGAGGGGGGAAAATGAAAAACTGTTTTTT. It is translated as CASSFQRGENEKLFF.

This clone appeared a few times. V gene TRBV6-6 combines with J gene TRBJ1-4; D gene ambiguous. Trimming left V 4 bases short and J 8 bases short, with 8 bases between. Per the germline V gene, CDR1 is MNHNY and CDR2 is SVGAGI (reference sequence). This CDR3 region has 12 residues. The CDR3, as DNA: TGTGCCAGCAGTTTGTCGGGCGAAAAACTGTTTTTT. The encoded protein is CASSLSGEKLFF.

CDR3 in amino acids: CASSDEGADTQYF. The CDR3 DNA is TGTGCCAGCAGTGACGAGGGGGCAGATACGCAGTATTTT. The rearrangement joins TRBV6-4 to TRBJ2-3; the D gene is possibly TRBD1 (6 bases). This CDR3 contains 13 residues. Germline loops: CDR1 MRHNA, CDR2 SNTAGT. V dropped 2 bases and J dropped 4 bases, with 7 bases sitting between them.

The chain links TRBV7-3 to TRBJ2-7, with D uncertain. Germline CDR1 is SGHTA and CDR2 is FQGTGA. CDR3 length equals 13 residues. Trimming removed 4 bases at V and 5 bases at J, with 12 bases between. CDR3: CASSSSGSHEQYF. CDR3 DNA sequence: TGTGCCAGCAGCTCGAGTGGATCCCACGAGCAGTACTTC.

This clone has just a few counts. V is TRBV4-3 and J is TRBJ1-4; maybe TRBD1 (6 bases). The CDR3 has 15 amino acids. Germline loops: CDR1 LGHNA, CDR2 YSLEER. Trimming took 4 bases from V and 5 from J, leaving 14 bases between them. CDR3 residues: CASSLDRTQNEKLFF. The CDR3 DNA sequence: TGCGCCAGCAGCCTAGACAGGACTCAAAATGAAAAACTGTTTTTT.

This chain uses TRBV19 with TRBJ1-2; TRBD1 is a possible D gene (5 bases). V shed 1 base and J shed 1 base, with 10 bases lying between them. The CDR3 sequence is 15 residues long. Per the germline V gene, CDR1 is LNHDA and CDR2 is SQIVND (reference sequence). CDR3 sequence reads: CASSIGGSVNYGYTF. The CDR3 bases are TGTGCCAGTAGTATAGGGGGGAGCGTTAACTATGGCTACACCTTC.

This clone appeared a few times. The V gene is TRBV2, the J gene TRBJ2-2; TRBD1 might be the D (5 bases). The CDR3 loop spans 14 amino acids. Trimming took off 7 bases at V and 0 bases at J, with 9 bases between the two ends. Germline values: CDR1 SNHLY, CDR2 FYNNEI. The CDR3 region is CASKQVANTGELFF. CDR3 coding DNA: TGTGCCAGCAAACAGGTCGCGAACACCGGGGAGCTGTTTTTT.

V gene TRBV7-3 combines with J gene TRBJ1-6, with 9 bases that match TRBD1. CDR1 SGHTA and CDR2 FQGTGA come from the germline V gene. The junction had 5 bases not matched to a gene; V was cut back by 6 bases and J by 8 bases. The CDR3 loop spans 14 amino acids. The CDR3 is CASRRTGVDSPLHF. CDR3 nucleotides: TGTGCCAGCAGGAGGACAGGGGTCGATTCACCCCTCCACTTT.

The CDR3 DNA reads as TGTGCCAGCAGCCTGTACTCCACAGGGAACACTGAAGCTTTCTTT. It codes for CASSLYSTGNTEAFF. This chain connects TRBV5-5 to TRBJ1-1; maybe TRBD1 (5 bases). The CDR3 has 15 residues. V lost 4 bases and J lost 1, with 14 bases in between. Per germline, CDR1 SGHKS and CDR2 YYEKEE (reference sequence).